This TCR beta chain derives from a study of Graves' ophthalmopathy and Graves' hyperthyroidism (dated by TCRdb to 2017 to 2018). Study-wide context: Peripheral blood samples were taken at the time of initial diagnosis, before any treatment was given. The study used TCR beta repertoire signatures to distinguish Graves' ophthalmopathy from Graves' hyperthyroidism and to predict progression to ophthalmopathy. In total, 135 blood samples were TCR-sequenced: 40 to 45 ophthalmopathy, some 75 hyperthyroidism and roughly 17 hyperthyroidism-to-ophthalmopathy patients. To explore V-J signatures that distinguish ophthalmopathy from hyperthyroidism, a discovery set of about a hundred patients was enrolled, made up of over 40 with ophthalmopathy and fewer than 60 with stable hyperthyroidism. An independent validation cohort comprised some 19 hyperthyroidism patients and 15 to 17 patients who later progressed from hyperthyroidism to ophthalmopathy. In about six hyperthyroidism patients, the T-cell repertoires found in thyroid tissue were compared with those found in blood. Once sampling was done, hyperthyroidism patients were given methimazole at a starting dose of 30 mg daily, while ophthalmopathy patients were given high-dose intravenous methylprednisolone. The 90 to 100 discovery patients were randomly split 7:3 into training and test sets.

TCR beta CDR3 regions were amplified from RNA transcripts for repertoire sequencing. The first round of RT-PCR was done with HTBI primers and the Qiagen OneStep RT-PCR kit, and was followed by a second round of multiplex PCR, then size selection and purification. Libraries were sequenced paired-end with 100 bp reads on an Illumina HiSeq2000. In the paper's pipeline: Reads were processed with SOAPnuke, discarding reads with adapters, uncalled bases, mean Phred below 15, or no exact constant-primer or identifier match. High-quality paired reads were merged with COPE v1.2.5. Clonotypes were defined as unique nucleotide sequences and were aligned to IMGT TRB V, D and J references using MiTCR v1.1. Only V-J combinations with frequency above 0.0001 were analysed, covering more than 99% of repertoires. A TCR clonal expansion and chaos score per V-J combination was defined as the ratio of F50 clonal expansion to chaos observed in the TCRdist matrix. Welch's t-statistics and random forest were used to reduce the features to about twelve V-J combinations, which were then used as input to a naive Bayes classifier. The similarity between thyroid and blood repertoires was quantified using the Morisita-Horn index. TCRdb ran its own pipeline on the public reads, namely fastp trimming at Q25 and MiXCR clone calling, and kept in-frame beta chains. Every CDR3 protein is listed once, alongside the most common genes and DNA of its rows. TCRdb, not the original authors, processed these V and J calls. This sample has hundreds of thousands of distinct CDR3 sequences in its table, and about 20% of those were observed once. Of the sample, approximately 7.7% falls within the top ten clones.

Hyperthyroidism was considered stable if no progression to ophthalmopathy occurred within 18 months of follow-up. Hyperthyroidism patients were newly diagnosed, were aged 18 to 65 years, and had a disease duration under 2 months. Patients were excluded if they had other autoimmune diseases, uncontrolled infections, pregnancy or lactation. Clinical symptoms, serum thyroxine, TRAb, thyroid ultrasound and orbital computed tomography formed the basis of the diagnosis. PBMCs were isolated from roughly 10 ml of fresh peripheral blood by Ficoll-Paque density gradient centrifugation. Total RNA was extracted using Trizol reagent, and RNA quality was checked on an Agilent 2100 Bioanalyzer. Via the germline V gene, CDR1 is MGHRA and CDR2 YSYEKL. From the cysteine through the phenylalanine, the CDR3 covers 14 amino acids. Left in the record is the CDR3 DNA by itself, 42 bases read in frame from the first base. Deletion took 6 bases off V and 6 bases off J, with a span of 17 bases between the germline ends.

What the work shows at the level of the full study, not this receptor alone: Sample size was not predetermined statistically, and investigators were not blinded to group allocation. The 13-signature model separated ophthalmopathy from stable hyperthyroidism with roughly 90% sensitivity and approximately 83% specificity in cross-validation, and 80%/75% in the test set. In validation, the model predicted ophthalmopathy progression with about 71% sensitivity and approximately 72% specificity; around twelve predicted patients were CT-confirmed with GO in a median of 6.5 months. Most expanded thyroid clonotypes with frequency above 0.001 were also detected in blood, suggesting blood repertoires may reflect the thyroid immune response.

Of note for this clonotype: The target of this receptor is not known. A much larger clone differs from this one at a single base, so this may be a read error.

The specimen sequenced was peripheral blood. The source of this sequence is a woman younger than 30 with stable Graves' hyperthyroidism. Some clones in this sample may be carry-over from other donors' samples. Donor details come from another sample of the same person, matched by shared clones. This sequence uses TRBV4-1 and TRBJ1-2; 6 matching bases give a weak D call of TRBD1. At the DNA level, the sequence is TGCGCCAGCAGGCAACCTACAGGGTTGGATGGCTACACCTTC. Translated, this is CASRQPTGLDGYTF.